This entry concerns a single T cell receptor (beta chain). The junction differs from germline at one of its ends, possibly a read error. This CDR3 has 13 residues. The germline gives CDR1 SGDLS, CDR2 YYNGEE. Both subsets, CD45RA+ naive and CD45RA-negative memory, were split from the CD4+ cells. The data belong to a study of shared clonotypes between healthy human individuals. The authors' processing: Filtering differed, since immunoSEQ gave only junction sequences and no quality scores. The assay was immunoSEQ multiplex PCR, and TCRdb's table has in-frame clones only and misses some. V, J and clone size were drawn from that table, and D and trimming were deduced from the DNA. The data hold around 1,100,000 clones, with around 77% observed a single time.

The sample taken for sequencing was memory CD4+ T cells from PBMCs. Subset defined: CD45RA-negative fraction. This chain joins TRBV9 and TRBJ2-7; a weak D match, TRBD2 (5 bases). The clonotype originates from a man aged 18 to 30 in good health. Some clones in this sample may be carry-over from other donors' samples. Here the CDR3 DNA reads TGTGCCAGCAGCCTCTCCAGCGGCGCGGGCCAGCACTTC. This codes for CASSLSSGAGQHF.